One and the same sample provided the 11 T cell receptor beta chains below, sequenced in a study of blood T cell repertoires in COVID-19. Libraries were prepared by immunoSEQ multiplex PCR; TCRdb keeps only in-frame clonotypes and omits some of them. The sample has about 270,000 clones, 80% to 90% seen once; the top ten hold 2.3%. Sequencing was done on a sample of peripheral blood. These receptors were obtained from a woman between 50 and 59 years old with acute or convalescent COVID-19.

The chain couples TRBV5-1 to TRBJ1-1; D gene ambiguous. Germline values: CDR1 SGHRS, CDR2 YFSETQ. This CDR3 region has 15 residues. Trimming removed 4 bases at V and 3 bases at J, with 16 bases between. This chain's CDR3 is CASSGGKPFDTEAFF. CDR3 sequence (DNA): TGCGCCAGCAGCGGAGGGAAACCCTTCGACACTGAAGCTTTCTTT.

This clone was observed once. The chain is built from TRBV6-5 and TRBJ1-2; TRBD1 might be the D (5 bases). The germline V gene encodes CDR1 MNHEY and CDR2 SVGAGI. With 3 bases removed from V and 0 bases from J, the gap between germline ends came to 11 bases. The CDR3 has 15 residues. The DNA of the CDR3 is TGTGCCAGCAGTTATGGCAGGGCGGCTAACTATGGCTACACCTTC. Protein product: CASSYGRAANYGYTF.

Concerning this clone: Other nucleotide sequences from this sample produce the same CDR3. In DNA, the CDR3 is TGCGCCAGCAGCTTGGTCAGGGACAGGGTCGGCACCGGGGAGCTGTTTTTT. Translating it yields CASSLVRDRVGTGELFF. The genes are TRBV5-1 and TRBJ2-2, with 9 bases that match TRBD1. The CDR3 has 17 amino acids. Germline CDR1 and CDR2: SGHRS and YFSETQ. V dropped 0 bases and J dropped 4; count of bases not matched to a gene: 7.

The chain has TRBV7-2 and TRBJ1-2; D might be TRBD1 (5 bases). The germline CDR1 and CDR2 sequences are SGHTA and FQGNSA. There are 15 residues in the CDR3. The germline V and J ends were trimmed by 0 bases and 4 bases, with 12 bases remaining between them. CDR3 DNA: TGTGCCAGCAGCTTAGCCCCAACAGGTGCCTATGGCTACACCTTC. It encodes CASSLAPTGAYGYTF. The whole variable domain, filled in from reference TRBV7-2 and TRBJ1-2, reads GAGVSQSPSNKVTEKGKDVELRCDPISGHTALYWYRQSLGQGLEFLIYFQGNSAPDKSGLPSDRFSAERTGGSVSTLTIQRTQQEDSAVYLCASSLAPTGAYGYTFGSGTRLTVV.

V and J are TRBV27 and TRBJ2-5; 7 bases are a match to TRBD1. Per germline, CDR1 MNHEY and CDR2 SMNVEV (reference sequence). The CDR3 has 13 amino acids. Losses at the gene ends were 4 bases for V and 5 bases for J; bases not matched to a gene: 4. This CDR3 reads CASSWRQGETQYF. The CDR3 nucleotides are TGTGCCAGCAGTTGGAGACAGGGCGAGACCCAGTACTTC.

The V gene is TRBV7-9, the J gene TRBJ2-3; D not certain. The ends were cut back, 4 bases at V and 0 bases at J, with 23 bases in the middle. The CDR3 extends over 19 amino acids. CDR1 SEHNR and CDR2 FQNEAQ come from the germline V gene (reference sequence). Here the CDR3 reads CASSSGLSPRIESTDTQYF. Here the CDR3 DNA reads TGTGCCAGCAGCTCCGGGTTAAGTCCCCGGATTGAGAGCACAGATACGCAGTATTTT.

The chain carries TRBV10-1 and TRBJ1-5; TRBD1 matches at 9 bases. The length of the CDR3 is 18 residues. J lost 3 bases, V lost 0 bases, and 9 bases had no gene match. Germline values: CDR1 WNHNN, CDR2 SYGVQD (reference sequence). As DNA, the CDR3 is TGCGCCAGCAGTGAGTCGCCACAGGGGGCTTTAACCAATCAGCCCCAGCATTTT. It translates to CASSESPQGALTNQPQHF.

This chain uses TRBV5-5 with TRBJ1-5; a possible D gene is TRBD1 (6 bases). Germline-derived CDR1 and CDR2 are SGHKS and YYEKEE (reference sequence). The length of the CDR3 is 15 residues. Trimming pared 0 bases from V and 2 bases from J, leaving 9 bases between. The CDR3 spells CASSLEAGGNQPQHF. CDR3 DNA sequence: TGTGCCAGCAGCTTGGAGGCAGGGGGCAATCAGCCCCAGCATTTT.

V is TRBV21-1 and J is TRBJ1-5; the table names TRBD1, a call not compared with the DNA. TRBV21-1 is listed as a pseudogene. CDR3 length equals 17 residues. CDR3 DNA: TGTGCCAGCAGCGAACGACAGGGGGTGGTTGGCAATCAGCCCCAGCATTTT. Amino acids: CASSERQGVVGNQPQHF.

The CDR3 sequence is CAWSTTLTGHPGGYTF. The CDR3 DNA follows: TGTGCCTGGAGTACGACACTGACAGGGCATCCGGGTGGCTACACCTTC. V usage is TRBV30 and J usage is TRBJ1-2; 7 bases align to TRBD1. Germline values: CDR1 GTSNPN, CDR2 SVGIG (reference sequence). The CDR3 has 16 residues. After removal of 2 bases from V and 7 bases from J, the junction contained 16 bases not matched to a gene.

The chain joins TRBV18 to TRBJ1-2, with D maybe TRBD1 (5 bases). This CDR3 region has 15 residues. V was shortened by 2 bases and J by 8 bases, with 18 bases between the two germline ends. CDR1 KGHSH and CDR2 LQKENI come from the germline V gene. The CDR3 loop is CASSPSAGTRKGYTF. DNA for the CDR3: TGTGCCAGCTCACCATCGGCAGGGACTAGGAAGGGCTACACCTTC. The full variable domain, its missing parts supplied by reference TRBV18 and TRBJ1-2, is NAGVMQNPRHLVRRRGQEARLRCSPMKGHSHVYWYRQLPEEGLKFMVYLQKENIIDESGMPKERFSAEFPKEGPSILRIQQVVRGDSAAYFCASSPSAGTRKGYTFGSGTRLTVV.